The 22 T cell receptor beta chains below come from one sample, sequenced in a study of STAT5B mutations in CD4+ large granular lymphocyte leukemia. Libraries were prepared by immunoSEQ multiplex PCR; TCRdb keeps only in-frame clonotypes and omits some of them. The data hold tens of thousands of clones, with about 81% observed a single time. Sequenced: CD4+ T cells from blood buffy coats. Receptor source: a human donor in good health.

The rearrangement links TRBV5-1 to TRBJ2-5; D is undetermined. Trimming left V 1 base short and J 1 base short, with 2 bases between. Germline V gene sequence: CDR1 SGHRS, CDR2 YFSETQ. The CDR3 contains 12 residues. CDR3 DNA sequence: TGCGCCAGCAGCTTGACCCAAGAGACCCAGTACTTC. This gives the protein CASSLTQETQYF.

The chain has TRBV6-5 and TRBJ2-1, with D perhaps matching TRBD2 (5 bases). Per the germline V gene, CDR1 is MNHEY and CDR2 is SVGAGI. V was pared by 6 bases and J by 4 bases, with 16 bases between. The CDR3 sequence is 15 residues long. The CDR3 coding sequence is TGTGCCAGCAGCCCCGGGGTAGACACTTACAATGAGCAGTTCTTC. This sequence encodes CASSPGVDTYNEQFF.

This clone was recorded a few times. The rearrangement uses TRBV6-1 and TRBJ1-2; 9 nucleotides line up with TRBD1. The germline V gene has CDR1 MNHNS and CDR2 SASEGT. The CDR3 runs to 15 residues. V shed 2 bases, J shed 6 bases, and the junction held 7 bases outside the gene matches. CDR3 DNA: TGTGCCAGCAGTGAACTGGACAGGGGTTCCAATGGCTACACCTTC. Translating it yields CASSELDRGSNGYTF.

The V call is TRBV7-6, the J call TRBJ1-5; D is uncertain. V gave up 1 base and J gave up 2 bases, with 15 bases separating them. The CDR3 loop spans 17 amino acids. Germline CDR1 SGHVS, CDR2 FNYEAQ. CDR3 sequence reads: CASSLGSSTLRNQPQHF. CDR3 sequence (DNA): TGTGCCAGCAGCTTAGGGTCGAGTACTCTTCGCAATCAGCCCCAGCATTTT.

The chain couples TRBV5-4 to TRBJ1-1, with D hard to call. V gave up 4 bases and J gave up 0 bases, with 10 bases separating them. The CDR3 spans 14 residues. Germline values: CDR1 SGHNT, CDR2 YYREEE (reference sequence). CDR3 loop: CASSIDGLNTEAFF. The CDR3 coding sequence is TGTGCCAGCAGCATCGACGGATTGAACACTGAAGCTTTCTTT.

This clone has more than one count but fewer than ten. The V gene is TRBV6-5, the J gene TRBJ1-2; D perhaps matches TRBD1 (5 bases). The CDR3 sequence is 13 residues long. The V and J ends lost 4 bases and 8 bases respectively, with 14 bases between them. The V gene's germline CDR1 is MNHEY and CDR2 SVGAGI. CDR3 sequence (DNA): TGTGCCAGCAGTTTACTCCAGGGTCAAGGCTACACCTTC. Translation gives CASSLLQGQGYTF.

This clone was seen more than once but under ten times. The chain couples TRBV19 to TRBJ2-2; 7 bases line up with TRBD1. Germline V gene lookup returns CDR1 LNHDA and CDR2 SQIVND (reference sequence). V trimming: 5 bases; J trimming: 5 bases; junction bases outside the gene matches: 5. This CDR3 contains 14 residues. The CDR3 nucleotides are TGTGCCAGTAGTCGAGGGGGCCGGACCGGGGAGCTGTTTTTT. Translating it yields CASSRGGRTGELFF.

The chain couples TRBV29-1 to TRBJ2-3, with 10 bases lining up with TRBD1. CDR1 is SQVTM, CDR2 ANQGSEA, per germline. The CDR3 runs to 15 residues. V was pared by 7 bases and J by 4 bases, with 11 bases of the junction left unmatched. The CDR3 sequence is CSGSSGTGDPDTQYF. Written as DNA, the CDR3 is TGCAGCGGCTCATCCGGGACAGGGGACCCAGATACGCAGTATTTT.

The CDR3, as DNA: TGTGCCAGCAGGGATACCGGGACAGTCAGCTATGGCTACACCTTC. Its protein is CASRDTGTVSYGYTF. This chain joins TRBV6-1 and TRBJ1-2; TRBD1 matches 7 bases. The V gene end was trimmed by 6 bases and the J gene end by 4 bases; junction bases not matched to a gene: 11. CDR1 MNHNS and CDR2 SASEGT come from the germline V gene. The CDR3 spans 15 residues.

The V call is TRBV9, the J call TRBJ2-1; possibly TRBD1 or TRBD2 for D (5 bases each). In germline, CDR1 is SGDLS, CDR2 YYNGEE. The CDR3 consists of 14 residues. Trimming pared 3 bases from V and 5 bases from J, leaving 12 bases between. CDR3 DNA: TGTGCCAGCAGCGAACTTCCGGGACACAATGAGCAGTTCTTC. Its translation: CASSELPGHNEQFF.

The chain uses TRBV18 and TRBJ2-3; D gene ambiguous. CDR3 length equals 13 residues. Germline CDR1 is KGHSH and CDR2 is LQKENI. The V and J ends lost 5 bases and 2 bases respectively, with 8 bases between them. CDR3 sequence: CASSRPATDTQYF. The CDR3, as DNA: TGTGCCAGCTCAAGACCGGCCACAGATACGCAGTATTTT.

V is TRBV11-2 and J is TRBJ2-1; D tentatively fits TRBD1 or TRBD2 (5 bases each). From germline, CDR1 is SGHAT and CDR2 FQNNGV. CDR3 length equals 13 residues. V lost 1 base and J 8 bases, leaving 9 bases between the germline ends. CDR3 bases: TGTGCCAGCAGCTTAGTCGAGGGACATGAGCAGTTCTTC. Translation: CASSLVEGHEQFF. The entire variable domain, with the rest obtained from reference TRBV11-2 and TRBJ2-1, is as follows: EAGVAQSPRYKIIEKRQSVAFWCNPISGHATLYWYQQILGQGPKLLIQFQNNGVVDDSQLPKDRFSAERLKGVDSTLKIQPAKLEDSAVYLCASSLVEGHEQFFGPGTRLTVL.

This rearrangement joins TRBV4-1 to TRBJ2-2; 9 nucleotides match TRBD2. Germline-derived CDR1 and CDR2 are MGHRA and YSYEKL. The CDR3 is 16 amino acids. Trimming took 1 base from V and 3 from J; bases not matched to a gene: 3. The CDR3 nucleotides read TGCGCCAGCAGCCAAGCGTCTAGCGGGGACACCGGGGAGCTGTTTTTT. This gives the protein CASSQASSGDTGELFF.

J is TRBJ2-3 and V is TRBV4-3, with D maybe TRBD2 (7 bases). Trimming took off 0 bases at V and 2 bases at J, with 15 bases between the two ends. Germline V gene sequence: CDR1 LGHNA, CDR2 YSLEER. The CDR3 consists of 17 residues. As DNA, the CDR3 is TGCGCCAGCAGCCAAGATAGGCGGGGGCGAAACACAGATACGCAGTATTTT. Translated: CASSQDRRGRNTDTQYF.

J is TRBJ2-7 and V is TRBV9; 9 nucleotides match TRBD2. The length of the CDR3 is 15 residues. The V gene end was trimmed by 4 bases and the J gene end by 4 bases; junction bases not matched to a gene: 9. The germline CDR1 and CDR2 sequences are SGDLS and YYNGEE. This CDR3 is CASSRNAGGQYEQYF. CDR3 nucleotide sequence: TGTGCCAGCAGCCGCAATGCGGGAGGGCAGTACGAGCAGTACTTC.

This clone was seen more than once but under ten times. The J gene is TRBJ1-1, the V gene TRBV28, with D perhaps TRBD1 (5 bases). Between the trimmed V and J ends, which lost 7 bases and 1 base, there was a span of 13 bases. This CDR3 comprises 14 residues. Germline V lookup: CDR1 MDHEN, CDR2 SYDVKM. CDR3 residues: CASTPGQGNTEAFF. CDR3 nucleotide sequence: TGTGCCAGCACCCCGGGCCAGGGGAACACTGAAGCTTTCTTT.

The V call is TRBV11-2, the J call TRBJ1-1, with unresolved D. Germline V gives CDR1 SGHAT, CDR2 FQNNGV. The CDR3 runs 15 residues. V lost 3 bases, J lost 1 base, and 12 bases lay in between. The CDR3 coding sequence is TGTGCCAGCAGCTTTACGGCTTCGGGGAACACTGAAGCTTTCTTT. Amino acid sequence: CASSFTASGNTEAFF.

The gene calls are TRBV6-6 and TRBJ1-3, with 7 nucleotides matching TRBD1. The CDR3 is 14 amino acids. The J segment lost 2 bases and the V segment lost 2 bases, leaving 0 bases of the junction unmatched. CDR1 and CDR2 (germline): MNHNY, SVGAGI (reference sequence). CDR3 DNA sequence: TGTGCCAGCAGTTACCAGGGGGCTGGAAACACCATATATTTT. This gives the protein CASSYQGAGNTIYF.

This chain joins TRBV27 and TRBJ2-2; 12 nucleotides agree with TRBD2. The CDR3 is 15 residues long. The V gene end was trimmed by 5 bases and the J gene end by 5 bases; junction bases not matched to a gene: 3. From germline, CDR1 is MNHEY and CDR2 SMNVEV (reference sequence). CDR3 bases: TGTGCCAGCAGTCCAGGACTAGCGGGAACCGGGGAGCTGTTTTTT. Its translation: CASSPGLAGTGELFF.

V gene TRBV7-9 combines with J gene TRBJ2-5; the D is unclear. Germline CDR1 and CDR2: SEHNR and FQNEAQ (reference sequence). This CDR3 contains 13 residues. The ends were cut back, 1 base at V and 2 bases at J, with 5 bases in the middle. The CDR3, as DNA: TGTGCCAGCAGCTTAGACGAGCAAGAGACCCAGTACTTC. It specifies CASSLDEQETQYF.

This clone occurred a few times. This chain uses TRBV10-3 with TRBJ2-2; 8 nucleotides agree with TRBD1. This CDR3 contains 14 residues. Looked up from germline, CDR1 is ENHRY and CDR2 is SYGVKD. With 7 bases clipped from V and 5 bases from J, the junction kept 6 bases outside the gene matches. The chain's CDR3 is CAITDRGLTGELFF. In DNA, the CDR3 is TGTGCCATCACTGACAGGGGACTTACCGGGGAGCTGTTTTTT.

The rearrangement links TRBV5-1 to TRBJ2-3; D gene ambiguous. Germline assignment: CDR1 SGHRS and CDR2 YFSETQ. The CDR3 has 13 amino acids. The germline V and J ends were trimmed by 3 bases and 2 bases, with 7 bases remaining between them. CDR3 nucleotides: TGCGCCAGCAGCTCCGATACCACAGATACGCAGTATTTT. Translation gives CASSSDTTDTQYF.